This T cell receptor (beta chain) was profiled in a study of T cell responses to AZD1222 COVID-19 vaccine. Study results and caveats: Clonal diversity may have been underestimated, and the donors were mostly white British, with more females than males. At baseline, just a handful of AZD1222 recipients tested seropositive. Repertoires were collected only later (after the peak T cell response had occurred). Within unmutated variant regions lay the reported targets of nearly half of spike-specific TCRs.

From germline, CDR1 is MDHEN and CDR2 SYDVKM. V was pared by 7 bases and J by 8 bases, with 14 bases between. The CDR3 contains 13 residues. TCRdb keeps only in-frame clones here, not all; method: immunoSEQ multiplex PCR. There are 210,000 or so clones in the sample; 90% to 95% occur only once, and over 1.5% lies in the top ten. Comments on this clone: Its target is not known.

This specimen consisted of peripheral blood, obtained 28 days after the second dose of the MenACWY control vaccine. The origin of this receptor is an adult who received the MenACWY meningococcal vaccine as a control. The chain carries TRBV28 and TRBJ1-4, with D possibly TRBD1 on 6 matching bases. The CDR3 spells CASNTGLWEKLFF. CDR3 bases: TGTGCCAGCAATACAGGGCTTTGGGAAAAACTGTTTTTT. Supplemented by reference TRBV28 and TRBJ1-4, the full variable domain reads DVKVTQSSRYLVKRTGEKVFLECVQDMDHENMFWYRQDPGLGLRLIYFSYDVKMKEKGDIPEGYSVSREKKERFSLILESASTNQTSMYLCASNTGLWEKLFFGSGTQLSVL.